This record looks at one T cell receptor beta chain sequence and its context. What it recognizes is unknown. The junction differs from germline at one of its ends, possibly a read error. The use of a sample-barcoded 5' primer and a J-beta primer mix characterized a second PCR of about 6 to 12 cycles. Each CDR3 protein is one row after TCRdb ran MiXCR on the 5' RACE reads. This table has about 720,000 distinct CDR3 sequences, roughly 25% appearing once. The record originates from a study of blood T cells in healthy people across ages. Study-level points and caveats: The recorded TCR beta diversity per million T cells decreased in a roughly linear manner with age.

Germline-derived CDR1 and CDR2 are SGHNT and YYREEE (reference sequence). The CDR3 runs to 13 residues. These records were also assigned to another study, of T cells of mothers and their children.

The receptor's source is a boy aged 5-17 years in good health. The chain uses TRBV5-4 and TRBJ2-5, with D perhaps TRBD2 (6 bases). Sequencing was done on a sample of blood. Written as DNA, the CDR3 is TGTGCCAGCAACTTGGGCGGGGCAGAGACCCAGTACTTC. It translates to CASNLGGAETQYF.